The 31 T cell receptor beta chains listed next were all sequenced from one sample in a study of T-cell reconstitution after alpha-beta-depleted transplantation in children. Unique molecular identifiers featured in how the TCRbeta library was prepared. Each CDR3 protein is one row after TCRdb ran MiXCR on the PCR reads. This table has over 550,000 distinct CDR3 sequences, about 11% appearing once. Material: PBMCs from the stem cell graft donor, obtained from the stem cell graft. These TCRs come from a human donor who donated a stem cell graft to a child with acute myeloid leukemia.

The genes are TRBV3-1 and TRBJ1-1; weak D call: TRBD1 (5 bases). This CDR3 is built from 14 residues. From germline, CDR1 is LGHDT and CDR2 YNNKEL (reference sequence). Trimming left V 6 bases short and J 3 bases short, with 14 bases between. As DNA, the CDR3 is TGTGCCAGCAGGACGAGCGGGGCGGACACTGAAGCTTTCTTT. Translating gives CASRTSGADTEAFF.

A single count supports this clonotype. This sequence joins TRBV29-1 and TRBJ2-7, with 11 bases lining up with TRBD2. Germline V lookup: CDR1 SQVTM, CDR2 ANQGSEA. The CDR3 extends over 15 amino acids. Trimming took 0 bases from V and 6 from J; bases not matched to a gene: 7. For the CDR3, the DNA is TGCAGCGTTGAAGATTCGACTAGCGGGATGGTCGAGCAGTACTTC. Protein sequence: CSVEDSTSGMVEQYF.

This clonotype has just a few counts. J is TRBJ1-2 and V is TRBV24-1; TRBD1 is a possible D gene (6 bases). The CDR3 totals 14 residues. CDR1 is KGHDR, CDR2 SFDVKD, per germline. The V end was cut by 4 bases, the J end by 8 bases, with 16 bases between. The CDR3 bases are TGTGCCACCAGTGAGACAAACAGGGTGCAAGGCTACACCTTC. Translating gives CATSETNRVQGYTF.

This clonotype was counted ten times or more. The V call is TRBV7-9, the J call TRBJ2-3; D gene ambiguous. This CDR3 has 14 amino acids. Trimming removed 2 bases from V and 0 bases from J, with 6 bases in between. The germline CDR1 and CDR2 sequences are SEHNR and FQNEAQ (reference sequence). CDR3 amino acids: CASSLYGSTDTQYF. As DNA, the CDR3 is TGTGCCAGCAGCTTATACGGTAGCACAGATACGCAGTATTTT.

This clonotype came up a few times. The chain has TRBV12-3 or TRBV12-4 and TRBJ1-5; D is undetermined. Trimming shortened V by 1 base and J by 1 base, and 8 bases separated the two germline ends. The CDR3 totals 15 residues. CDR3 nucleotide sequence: TGTGCCAGCAGTTTAGTCTCGGGGAGCAATCAGCCCCAGCATTTT. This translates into CASSLVSGSNQPQHF.

CDR3 coding DNA: TGCAGTGCCGCAAGGAACTGGCAAGAGACCCAGTACTTC. Amino acid sequence: CSAARNWQETQYF. This chain connects TRBV20-1 to TRBJ2-5; D ambiguous. Germline V gene data show CDR1 as DFQATT and CDR2 as SNEGSKA (reference sequence). This CDR3 contains 13 residues. Deletions cut 6 bases from V and 2 bases from J, with 13 bases between.

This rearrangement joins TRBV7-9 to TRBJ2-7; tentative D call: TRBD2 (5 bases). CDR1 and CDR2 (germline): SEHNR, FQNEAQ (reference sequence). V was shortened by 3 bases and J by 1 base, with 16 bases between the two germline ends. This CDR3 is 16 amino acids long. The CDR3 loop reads CASSFTLGRLSYEQYF. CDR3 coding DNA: TGTGCCAGCAGCTTCACACTAGGACGCCTTTCCTACGAGCAGTACTTC.

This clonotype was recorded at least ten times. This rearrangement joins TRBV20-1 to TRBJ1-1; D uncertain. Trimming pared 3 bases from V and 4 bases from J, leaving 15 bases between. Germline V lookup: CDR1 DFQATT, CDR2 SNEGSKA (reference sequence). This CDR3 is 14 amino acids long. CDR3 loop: CSASPPGLATEAFF. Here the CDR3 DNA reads TGCAGTGCTAGTCCCCCGGGGTTGGCCACTGAAGCTTTCTTT.

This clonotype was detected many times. The CDR3 coding sequence is TGCAGCGCCGCGAAGGGGTCGAACACACAAGAGACCCAGTACTTC. Its protein product is CSAAKGSNTQETQYF. J is TRBJ2-5 and V is TRBV29-1; perhaps TRBD1 as D (5 bases). Looked up from germline, CDR1 is SQVTM and CDR2 is ANQGSEA. The CDR3 runs to 15 residues. The V and J ends lost 7 bases and 2 bases respectively, with 20 bases between them.

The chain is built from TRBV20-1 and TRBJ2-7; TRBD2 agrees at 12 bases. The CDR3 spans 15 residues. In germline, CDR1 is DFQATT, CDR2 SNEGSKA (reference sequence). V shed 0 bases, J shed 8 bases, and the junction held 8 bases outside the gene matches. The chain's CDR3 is CSARDPGTSGLQQYF. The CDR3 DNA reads TGCAGTGCTAGAGACCCAGGGACTAGCGGGCTACAGCAGTACTTC.

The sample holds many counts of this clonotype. CDR3 region: CASSPPTNYYEQYF. The CDR3 DNA follows: TGTGCCAGCAGCCCCCCAACTAACTACTACGAGCAGTACTTC. V gene TRBV9 combines with J gene TRBJ2-7; D is uncertain. V shed 4 bases and J shed 3 bases, with 14 bases lying between them. Germline CDR1 is SGDLS and CDR2 is YYNGEE. The CDR3 is 14 amino acids.

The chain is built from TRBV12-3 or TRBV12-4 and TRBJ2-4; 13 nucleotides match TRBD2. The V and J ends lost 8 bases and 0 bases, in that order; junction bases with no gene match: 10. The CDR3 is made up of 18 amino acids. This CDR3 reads CASLGLAGEKAAKNIQYF. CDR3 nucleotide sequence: TGTGCCAGCCTAGGACTAGCGGGAGAGAAGGCAGCCAAAAACATTCAGTACTTC.

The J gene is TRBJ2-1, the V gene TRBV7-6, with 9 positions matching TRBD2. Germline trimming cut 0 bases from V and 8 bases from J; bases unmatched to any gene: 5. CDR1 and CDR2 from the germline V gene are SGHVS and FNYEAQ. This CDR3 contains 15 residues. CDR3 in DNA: TGTGCCAGCAGCTTAGCGGCGGGAGGGCCTTATGAGCAGTTCTTC. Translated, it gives CASSLAAGGPYEQFF.

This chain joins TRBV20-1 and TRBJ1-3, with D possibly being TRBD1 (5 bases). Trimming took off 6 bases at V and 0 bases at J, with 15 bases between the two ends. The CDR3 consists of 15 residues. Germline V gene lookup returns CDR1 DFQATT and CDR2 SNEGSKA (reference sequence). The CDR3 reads CSARLGAVSGNTIYF. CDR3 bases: TGCAGTGCCAGACTCGGGGCAGTCTCTGGAAACACCATATATTTT.

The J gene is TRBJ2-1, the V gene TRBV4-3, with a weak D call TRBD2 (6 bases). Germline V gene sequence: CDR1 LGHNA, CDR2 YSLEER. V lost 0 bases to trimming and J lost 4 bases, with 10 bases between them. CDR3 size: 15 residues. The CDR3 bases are TGCGCCAGCAGCCAAGAGGACGGAGGGTACAATGAGCAGTTCTTC. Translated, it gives CASSQEDGGYNEQFF.

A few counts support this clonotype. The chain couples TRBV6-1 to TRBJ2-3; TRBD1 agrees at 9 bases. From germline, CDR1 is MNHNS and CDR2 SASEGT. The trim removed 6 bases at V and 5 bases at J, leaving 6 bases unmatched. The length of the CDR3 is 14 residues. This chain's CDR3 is CASSWGQGGDTQYF. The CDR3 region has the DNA TGTGCCAGCAGCTGGGGACAGGGTGGAGATACGCAGTATTTT.

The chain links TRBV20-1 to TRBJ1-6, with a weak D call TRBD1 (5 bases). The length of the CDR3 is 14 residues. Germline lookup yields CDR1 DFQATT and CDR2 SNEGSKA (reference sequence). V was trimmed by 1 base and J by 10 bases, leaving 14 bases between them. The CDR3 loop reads CSARGGELRSPLHF. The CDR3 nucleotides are TGCAGTGCTAGAGGGGGGGAATTGCGGTCACCCCTCCACTTT.

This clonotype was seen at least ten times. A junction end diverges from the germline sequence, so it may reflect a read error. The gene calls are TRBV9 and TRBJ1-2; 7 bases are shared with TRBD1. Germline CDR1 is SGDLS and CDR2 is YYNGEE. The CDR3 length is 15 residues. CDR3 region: CASSVEGTGQYVYTF. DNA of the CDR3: TGTGCCAGCAGCGTAGAAGGGACGGGACAGTATGTCTACACCTTC.

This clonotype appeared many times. This CDR3 reads CASSQGRNEQYF. CDR3 in DNA: TGTGCCAGCAGCCAAGGTAGAAACGAGCAGTACTTC. The chain joins TRBV16 to TRBJ2-7, with D hard to call. V lost 2 bases, J lost 5 bases, and 7 bases lay in between. Germline CDR1 and CDR2: KGHSY and FQNENV. CDR3 length: 12 residues.

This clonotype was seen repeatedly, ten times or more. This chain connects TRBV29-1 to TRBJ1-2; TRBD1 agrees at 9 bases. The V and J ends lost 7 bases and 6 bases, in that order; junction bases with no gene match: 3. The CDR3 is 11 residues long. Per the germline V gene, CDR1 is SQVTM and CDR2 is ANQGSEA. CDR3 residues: CSAGQGNGYTF. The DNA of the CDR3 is TGCAGCGCGGGACAGGGTAATGGCTACACCTTC.

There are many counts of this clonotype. For the CDR3, the DNA is TGTGCCAGCAGCTTAACAGAGAATCAGCCCCAGCATTTT. Translation gives CASSLTENQPQHF. The chain employs TRBV7-2 and TRBJ1-5, with D unresolved. CDR1 and CDR2 (germline): SGHTA, FQGNSA. This CDR3 has 13 residues. Trimming removed 2 bases from V and 4 bases from J, with 6 bases in between.

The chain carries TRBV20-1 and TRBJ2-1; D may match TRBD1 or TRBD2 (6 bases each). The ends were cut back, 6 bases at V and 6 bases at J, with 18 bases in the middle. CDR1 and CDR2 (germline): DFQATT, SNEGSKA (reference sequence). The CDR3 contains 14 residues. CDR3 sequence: CSAEELARGNEQFF. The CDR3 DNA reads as TGCAGTGCGGAGGAACTAGCCAGGGGCAATGAGCAGTTCTTC.

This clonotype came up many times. As DNA, the CDR3 is TGTGCCAGCACTTTCGGAGGGGGCTATAATTACGAGCAGTACTTC. This gives the protein CASTFGGGYNYEQYF. The chain links TRBV12-3 or TRBV12-4 to TRBJ2-7; maybe TRBD1 (7 bases). V dropped 7 bases and J dropped 4 bases, with 20 bases sitting between them. The CDR3 totals 15 residues.

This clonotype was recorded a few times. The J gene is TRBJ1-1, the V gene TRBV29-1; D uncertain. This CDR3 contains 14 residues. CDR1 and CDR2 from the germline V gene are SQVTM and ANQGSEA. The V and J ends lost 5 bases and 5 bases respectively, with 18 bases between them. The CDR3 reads CSVYPVRSRTEAFF. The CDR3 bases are TGCAGCGTTTATCCGGTTCGGAGCAGAACTGAAGCTTTCTTT. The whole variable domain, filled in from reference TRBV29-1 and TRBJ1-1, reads SAVISQKPSRDICQRGTSLTIQCQVDSQVTMMFWYRQQPGQSLTLIATANQGSEATYESGFVIDKFPISRPNLTFSTLTVSNMSPEDSSIYLCSVYPVRSRTEAFFGQGTRLTVV.

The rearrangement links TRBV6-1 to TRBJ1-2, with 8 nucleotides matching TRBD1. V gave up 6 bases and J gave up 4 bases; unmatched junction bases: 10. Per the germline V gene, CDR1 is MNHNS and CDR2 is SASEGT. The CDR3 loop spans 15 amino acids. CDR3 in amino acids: CASSDLDRVVYGYTF. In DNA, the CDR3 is TGTGCCAGCAGCGACCTGGACAGGGTGGTCTATGGCTACACCTTC.

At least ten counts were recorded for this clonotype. Here the CDR3 DNA reads TGCAGCGTTGCTTGGCGGGAGTACACAGATACGCAGTATTTT. Translating it yields CSVAWREYTDTQYF. V is TRBV29-1 and J is TRBJ2-3; TRBD2 matches at 7 bases. This CDR3 contains 14 residues. The germline V gene encodes CDR1 SQVTM and CDR2 ANQGSEA. V shed 4 bases, J shed 2 bases, and the junction held 6 bases outside the gene matches.

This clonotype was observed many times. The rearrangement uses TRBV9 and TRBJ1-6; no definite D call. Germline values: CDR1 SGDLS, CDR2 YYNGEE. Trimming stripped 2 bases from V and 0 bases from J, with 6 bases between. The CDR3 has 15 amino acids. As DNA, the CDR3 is TGTGCCAGCAGCGTCGGCAGCTCCTATAATTCACCCCTCCACTTT. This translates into CASSVGSSYNSPLHF.

CDR3: CASSVVGGRETEAFF. The CDR3, as DNA: TGTGCCAGCAGCGTAGTTGGGGGGCGGGAAACTGAAGCTTTCTTT. V gene TRBV9 combines with J gene TRBJ1-1; D is perhaps TRBD1 (6 bases). The CDR3 consists of 15 residues. The germline gives CDR1 SGDLS, CDR2 YYNGEE. V was clipped by 0 bases and J by 5 bases, with 14 bases between them.

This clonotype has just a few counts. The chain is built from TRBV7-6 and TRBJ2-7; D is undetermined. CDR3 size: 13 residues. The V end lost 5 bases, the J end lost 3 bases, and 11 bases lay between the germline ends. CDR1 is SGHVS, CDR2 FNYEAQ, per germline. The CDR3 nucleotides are TGTGCCAGCAGCCCGCGTTTTGACTACGAGCAGTACTTC. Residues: CASSPRFDYEQYF.

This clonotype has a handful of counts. CDR3 sequence (DNA): TGTGCCACCAGCGGAGCTGGTTCTGGGGCCAACGTCCTGACTTTC. Encoded protein: CATSGAGSGANVLTF. This chain joins TRBV15 and TRBJ2-6; D is unresolved. This CDR3 has 15 amino acids. Trimming took off 5 bases at V and 1 base at J, with 9 bases between the two ends. Germline V gene lookup returns CDR1 LNHNV and CDR2 YYDKDF (reference sequence).

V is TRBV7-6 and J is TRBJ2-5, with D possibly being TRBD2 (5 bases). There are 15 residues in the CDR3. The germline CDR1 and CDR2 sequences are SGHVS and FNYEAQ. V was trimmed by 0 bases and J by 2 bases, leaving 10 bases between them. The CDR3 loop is CASSLAGATQETQYF. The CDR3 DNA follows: TGTGCCAGCAGCTTAGCGGGAGCCACTCAAGAGACCCAGTACTTC.